Presented here are 29 T cell receptor beta chains from one specimen sequenced in a study of cytomegalovirus exposure and HLA in healthy donors. PCR involved 60 Vbeta and 13 Jbeta primers. Produced via immunoSEQ multiplex PCR; TCRdb's table is partial and in-frame only. The table records about 180,000 clones, roughly 80% of them present only once. Sequenced material: PBMCs. The receptors here all came from a male donor in good health and CMV-seronegative.

The rearrangement uses TRBV6-5 and TRBJ2-7; 10 bases line up with TRBD2. The CDR3 loop spans 16 amino acids. Germline V gene lookup returns CDR1 MNHEY and CDR2 SVGAGI. V lost 2 bases, J lost 7 bases, and 11 bases stayed unmatched. This chain's CDR3 is CASSYLTSGRAGEQYF. For the CDR3, the DNA is TGTGCCAGCAGTTACCTTACGAGCGGGAGGGCCGGAGAGCAGTACTTC.

The V gene is TRBV5-4, the J gene TRBJ2-5; 11 positions agree with TRBD2. With 2 bases clipped from V and 9 bases from J, the junction kept 12 bases outside the gene matches. Per the germline V gene, CDR1 is SGHNT and CDR2 is YYREEE (reference sequence). The CDR3 length is 16 residues. In DNA, the CDR3 is TGTGCCAGCAGCTTCAAGACTAGCGGGGCCTATGGGTCCCAGTACTTC. This codes for CASSFKTSGAYGSQYF.

The gene calls are TRBV15 and TRBJ2-7, with TRBD2 matching 11 bases. Germline V gene sequence: CDR1 LNHNV, CDR2 YYDKDF (reference sequence). Losses at the gene ends were 0 bases for V and 3 bases for J; bases not matched to a gene: 10. The length of the CDR3 is 18 residues. CDR3: CATSRDRGLLAGVYEQYF. The CDR3 nucleotides are TGTGCCACCAGCAGAGATAGGGGCCTACTAGCGGGAGTCTACGAGCAGTACTTC.

The rearrangement links TRBV11-2 to TRBJ2-7; 8 nucleotides match TRBD1. Losses at the gene ends were 1 base for V and 5 bases for J; bases not matched to a gene: 10. The CDR3 extends over 16 amino acids. CDR1 SGHAT and CDR2 FQNNGV come from the germline V gene. Written as DNA, the CDR3 is TGTGCCAGCAGCTTAGGTGTCATGACAGGGGTCCACGAGCAGTACTTC. This codes for CASSLGVMTGVHEQYF. The full variable domain, in which reference TRBV11-2 and TRBJ2-7 provide the parts outside the CDR3, is EAGVAQSPRYKIIEKRQSVAFWCNPISGHATLYWYQQILGQGPKLLIQFQNNGVVDDSQLPKDRFSAERLKGVDSTLKIQPAKLEDSAVYLCASSLGVMTGVHEQYFGPGTRLTVT.

The rearrangement joins TRBV7-8 to TRBJ2-7; TRBD1 might be the D (5 bases). The CDR3 length is 15 residues. The germline CDR1 and CDR2 sequences are SGHVS and FQNEAQ. The ends were cut back, 0 bases at V and 1 base at J, with 10 bases in the middle. CDR3 residues: CASSLAGRLSYEQYF. The CDR3 DNA reads as TGTGCCAGCAGCTTAGCGGGGCGGCTATCCTACGAGCAGTACTTC. The complete variable domain, with remaining parts taken from reference TRBV7-8 and TRBJ2-7, reads GAGVSQSPRYKVAKRGQDVALRCDPISGHVSLFWYQQALGQGPEFLTYFQNEAQLDKSGLPSDRFFAERPEGSVSTLKIQRTQQEDSAVYLCASSLAGRLSYEQYFGPGTRLTVT.

This chain connects TRBV15 to TRBJ1-2; TRBD1 is a possible D gene (6 bases). Trimming pared 5 bases from V and 14 bases from J, leaving 30 bases between. The germline CDR1 and CDR2 sequences are LNHNV and YYDKDF (reference sequence). This CDR3 has 16 residues. In nucleotides, the CDR3 is TGTGCCACCAGCCCGGGAGGGGGTACAGGGCCTGGTTCGTGTACCTTC. This translates into CATSPGGGTGPGSCTF.

The chain uses TRBV29-1 and TRBJ2-3; 9 bases are shared with TRBD2. This CDR3 region has 16 residues. V lost 5 bases to trimming and J lost 2 bases; unmatched junction nucleotides: 11. Germline V gives CDR1 SQVTM, CDR2 ANQGSEA. The CDR3 here is CSVIAGVGGLTDTQYF. The CDR3 DNA reads as TGCAGCGTTATAGCGGGAGTGGGGGGCCTCACAGATACGCAGTATTTT.

The chain combines TRBV7-2 with TRBJ1-6; maybe TRBD1 (6 bases). The germline gives CDR1 SGHTA, CDR2 FQGNSA. The CDR3 sequence is 12 residues long. Trimming removed 3 bases from V and 9 bases from J, with 6 bases in between. Here the CDR3 DNA reads TGTGCCAGCAGCTTCAGGGGTTCACCCCTCCACTTT. Translated: CASSFRGSPLHF.

The count of this clone is one. This chain uses TRBV28 with TRBJ2-7; 9 bases are shared with TRBD1. The V gene's germline CDR1 is MDHEN and CDR2 SYDVKM. V shed 3 bases, J shed 0 bases, and the junction held 6 bases outside the gene matches. This CDR3 spans 16 amino acids. Here the CDR3 reads CASSFPDRGFSYEQYF. The CDR3 nucleotides read TGTGCCAGCAGTTTCCCGGACAGGGGTTTCTCCTACGAGCAGTACTTC.

This clone appeared a single time. The genes are TRBV28 and TRBJ2-3; D possibly corresponds to TRBD2 (5 bases). The V gene lost 4 bases and the J gene lost 0 bases, with 20 bases spanning the gap. Germline V gene lookup returns CDR1 MDHEN and CDR2 SYDVKM. This CDR3 is built from 18 residues. The CDR3 is CASSWSLTNFASTDTQYF. The CDR3 coding sequence is TGTGCCAGCAGTTGGAGCTTGACTAATTTCGCTAGCACAGATACGCAGTATTTT.

The chain is built from TRBV30 and TRBJ2-7, with TRBD2 matching 12 bases. CDR1 and CDR2 (germline): GTSNPN, SVGIG (reference sequence). CDR3 length: 16 residues. The V segment lost 0 bases and the J segment 5 bases; nucleotides outside the gene matches: 8. The CDR3 protein is CAWSVRLAGGPHEQYF. The CDR3 DNA is TGTGCCTGGAGTGTACGCCTAGCGGGGGGGCCTCACGAGCAGTACTTC. The entire variable domain, with the rest obtained from reference TRBV30 and TRBJ2-7, is as follows: SQTIHQWPATLVQPVGSPLSLECTVEGTSNPNLYWYRQAAGRGLQLLFYSVGIGQISSEVPQNLSASRPQDRQFILSSKKLLLSDSGFYLCAWSVRLAGGPHEQYFGPGTRLTVT.

The V gene is TRBV2, the J gene TRBJ2-5; TRBD1 matches at 7 bases. V dropped 7 bases and J dropped 2; count of bases not matched to a gene: 7. The CDR3 has 14 amino acids. The germline gives CDR1 SNHLY, CDR2 FYNNEI. CDR3 DNA sequence: TGTGCCAGCACCGTCAGGGGGAAGCAAGAGACCCAGTACTTC. Translating it yields CASTVRGKQETQYF.

This clone occurred once. The chain uses TRBV6-4 and TRBJ2-2; TRBD2 aligns across 14 bases. The CDR3 runs to 17 residues. Unmatched junction bases numbered 3, after V lost 6 bases and J lost 0 bases. Germline values: CDR1 MRHNA, CDR2 SNTAGT. The CDR3 reads CASSAGLAGANTGELFF. CDR3 DNA: TGTGCCAGCAGCGCGGGACTAGCGGGGGCGAACACCGGGGAGCTGTTTTTT.

The V call is TRBV4-1, the J call TRBJ1-2, with D unresolved. Trimming removed 4 bases at V and 4 bases at J, with 19 bases between. The CDR3 sequence is 16 residues long. The germline gives CDR1 MGHRA, CDR2 YSYEKL. The CDR3 spells CASSPYGVEDAYGYTF. CDR3 nucleotide sequence: TGCGCCAGCAGCCCCTACGGCGTGGAGGATGCCTATGGCTACACCTTC.

The genes are TRBV21-1 and TRBJ2-7; the table's D call, TRBD1, has no DNA check behind it. TRBV21-1 is recorded as a pseudogene. This CDR3 has 14 amino acids. CDR3 sequence (DNA): TGTGCCAGCAGCAAAGTAAACACCCCCTACGAGCAGTACTTC. Translation: CASSKVNTPYEQYF.

The rearrangement uses TRBV4-2 and TRBJ2-7; 8 nucleotides align to TRBD1. The junction had 10 bases not matched to a gene; V was cut back by 0 bases and J by 3 bases. The length of the CDR3 is 17 residues. Germline loops: CDR1 LGHNA, CDR2 YNFKEQ. The chain's CDR3 is CASSQEIETGDIYEQYF. CDR3 sequence (DNA): TGTGCCAGCAGCCAAGAGATAGAGACAGGGGATATCTACGAGCAGTACTTC.

V gene TRBV6-4 combines with J gene TRBJ2-3, with D perhaps matching TRBD2 (7 bases). Germline V gene lookup returns CDR1 MRHNA and CDR2 SNTAGT. Trimming took off 3 bases at V and 2 bases at J, with 12 bases between the two ends. The CDR3 extends over 15 amino acids. The CDR3: CASSDEGGSTDTQYF. The CDR3 bases are TGTGCCAGCAGTGATGAGGGGGGGTCCACAGATACGCAGTATTTT.

The chain recombines TRBV4-1 with TRBJ1-5; maybe TRBD1 (5 bases). The CDR3 covers 15 residues. CDR1 MGHRA and CDR2 YSYEKL come from the germline V gene. V gave up 1 base and J gave up 6 bases, with 13 bases separating them. The CDR3 bases are TGCGCCAGCAGCCAAGGAGCCAGGGCCTTTCAGCCCCAGCATTTT. Protein product: CASSQGARAFQPQHF.

CDR3 residues: CASRTGQGLYNSPLHF. The CDR3 DNA reads TGTGCCAGCAGAACCGGACAGGGTCTTTATAATTCACCCCTCCACTTT. J is TRBJ1-6 and V is TRBV28; 8 bases are shared with TRBD1. V dropped 6 bases and J dropped 4; count of bases not matched to a gene: 8. Germline CDR1 and CDR2: MDHEN and SYDVKM. The CDR3 has 16 amino acids. Using reference TRBV28 and TRBJ1-6 for the parts outside the CDR3, the full variable domain is DVKVTQSSRYLVKRTGEKVFLECVQDMDHENMFWYRQDPGLGLRLIYFSYDVKMKEKGDIPEGYSVSREKKERFSLILESASTNQTSMYLCASRTGQGLYNSPLHFGNGTRLTVT.

As to this clone: Other DNA sequences of this sample code for an identical CDR3. V usage is TRBV30 and J usage is TRBJ2-5, with D uncertain. Between the trimmed V and J ends, which lost 0 bases and 5 bases, there was a span of 4 bases. This CDR3 region has 11 residues. CDR1 GTSNPN and CDR2 SVGIG come from the germline V gene (reference sequence). The CDR3 loop is CAWSVRETQYF. CDR3 coding DNA: TGTGCCTGGAGTGTCAGGGAGACCCAGTACTTC.

V usage is TRBV6-5 and J usage is TRBJ2-2; TRBD1 agrees at 7 bases. V lost 0 bases to trimming and J lost 6 bases; unmatched junction nucleotides: 4. Per germline, CDR1 MNHEY and CDR2 SVGAGI. This CDR3 region has 15 residues. This CDR3 is CASSYSRDSPGELFF. The CDR3 nucleotides read TGTGCCAGCAGTTACTCACGGGACAGCCCCGGGGAGCTGTTTTTT.

This chain connects TRBV7-2 to TRBJ2-1, with 12 bases matching TRBD2. The V and J ends lost 5 bases and 4 bases, in that order; junction bases with no gene match: 6. Per the germline V gene, CDR1 is SGHTA and CDR2 is FQGNSA. The CDR3 loop spans 16 amino acids. The CDR3 region is CASSGRLAGVYNEQFF. The DNA of the CDR3 is TGTGCCAGCAGCGGTCGACTAGCGGGAGTATACAATGAGCAGTTCTTC.

The chain uses TRBV27 and TRBJ1-5, with D perhaps TRBD1 (6 bases). The germline V and J ends were trimmed by 8 bases and 8 bases, with 16 bases remaining between them. CDR1 is MNHEY, CDR2 SMNVEV, per germline (reference sequence). This CDR3 has 13 residues. CDR3 sequence reads: CASARGVGEPQHF. CDR3 bases: TGTGCCAGCGCCAGGGGCGTGGGAGAGCCCCAGCATTTT.

The CDR3 nucleotides read TGTGCCAGCAGCGTGAGATCGGGACAGGGTTTCACCGGGGAGCTGTTTTTT. Its translation is CASSVRSGQGFTGELFF. The V gene is TRBV5-4, the J gene TRBJ2-2, with 9 bases identical to TRBD1. Germline V gene lookup returns CDR1 SGHNT and CDR2 YYREEE (reference sequence). This CDR3 contains 17 residues. V lost 4 bases, J lost 4 bases, and 11 bases stayed unmatched.

V and J are TRBV18 and TRBJ1-5, with D uncertain. With 3 bases removed from V and 5 bases from J, the gap between germline ends came to 8 bases. CDR1 KGHSH and CDR2 LQKENI come from the germline V gene. The CDR3 runs 13 residues. The CDR3 region is CASSPLEHQPQHF. CDR3 nucleotides: TGTGCCAGCTCACCGTTGGAGCATCAGCCCCAGCATTTT.

The chain is built from TRBV2 and TRBJ2-3; 10 bases map to TRBD2. J gave up 3 bases and V 5 bases, and 5 bases lay outside the gene matches. Germline V lookup: CDR1 SNHLY, CDR2 FYNNEI. This CDR3 has 15 amino acids. The CDR3 bases are TGTGCCAGCAGTTCACTAGCGGGGACTACAGATACGCAGTATTTT. It encodes CASSSLAGTTDTQYF. The full variable domain, completed using reference TRBV2 and TRBJ2-3, is EPEVTQTPSHQVTQMGQEVILRCVPISNHLYFYWYRQILGQKVEFLVSFYNNEISEKSEIFDDQFSVERPDGSNFTLKIRSTKLEDSAMYFCASSSLAGTTDTQYFGPGTRLTVL.

The rearrangement links TRBV18 to TRBJ2-2; 7 bases fit TRBD1. Losses at the gene ends were 5 bases for V and 5 bases for J; bases not matched to a gene: 8. The CDR3 has 15 residues. The V gene's germline CDR1 is KGHSH and CDR2 LQKENI. CDR3 amino acids: CASSSSTGKTGELFF. For the CDR3, the DNA is TGTGCCAGCTCATCGTCGACAGGGAAAACCGGGGAGCTGTTTTTT. Using reference TRBV18 and TRBJ2-2 for the parts outside the CDR3, the full variable domain is NAGVMQNPRHLVRRRGQEARLRCSPMKGHSHVYWYRQLPEEGLKFMVYLQKENIIDESGMPKERFSAEFPKEGPSILRIQQVVRGDSAAYFCASSSSTGKTGELFFGEGSRLTVL.

This clone was detected a few times. This chain joins TRBV18 and TRBJ2-4; weak D call: TRBD1 (5 bases). CDR3 length equals 13 residues. The germline V gene encodes CDR1 KGHSH and CDR2 LQKENI. Trimming shortened V by 5 bases and J by 7 bases, and 12 bases separated the two germline ends. As DNA, the CDR3 is TGTGCCAGCTCAATGGGGCGGATGAACATTCAGTACTTC. It is translated as CASSMGRMNIQYF.

The chain uses TRBV2 and TRBJ2-6; D gene ambiguous. The CDR3 contains 16 residues. Trimming removed 4 bases from V and 0 bases from J, with 10 bases in between. Germline V lookup: CDR1 SNHLY, CDR2 FYNNEI. This CDR3 is CASSVGRNSGANVLTF. The CDR3 nucleotides read TGTGCCAGCAGTGTTGGCCGCAACTCTGGGGCCAACGTCCTGACTTTC.